This passage covers 8 T cell receptor beta chains from one sample sequenced in a study of OX40 agonist ivuxolimab in advanced cancers. Sequenced by immunoSEQ multiplex PCR; TCRdb stores in-frame clones only, minus some. The data contain about 50,000 clones, about 79% of them singletons. The source material was CD4+ or CD8+ T cells sorted from blood, sampled in a trial of the OX40 agonist ivuxolimab. These receptors all stem from an adult with an advanced solid tumor such as melanoma, head and neck, liver or kidney cancer.

V and J are TRBV5-5 and TRBJ2-7; 9 bases align to TRBD2. The CDR3 runs to 16 residues. Germline loops: CDR1 SGHKS, CDR2 YYEKEE (reference sequence). Trimming removed 0 bases from V and 3 bases from J; junction bases left unmatched: 7. The CDR3 spells CASSLALGTSSYEQYF. CDR3 sequence (DNA): TGTGCCAGCAGCTTGGCCCTGGGGACTAGCAGCTACGAGCAGTACTTC.

The genes are TRBV30 and TRBJ2-7, with 14 bases fitting TRBD2. Germline CDR1 reads GTSNPN; CDR2 reads SVGIG (reference sequence). The CDR3 covers 14 residues. The V gene end was trimmed by 5 bases and the J gene end by 7 bases; junction bases not matched to a gene: 7. DNA of the CDR3: TGTGCCTGGCGTCCGGGACTAGCGGGAGTGGAGCAGTACTTC. Encoded protein: CAWRPGLAGVEQYF.

V and J are TRBV9 and TRBJ2-3; 9 bases fit TRBD2. With V trimmed by 1 base and J by 4 bases, 10 bases remained unmatched. The CDR3 consists of 17 residues. The germline gives CDR1 SGDLS, CDR2 YYNGEE. In DNA, the CDR3 is TGTGCCAGCAGCGTAAATGAAGGGAGGACTAGCGCAGATACGCAGTATTTT. This translates into CASSVNEGRTSADTQYF.

The count of this clone is one. The V and J genes are TRBV2 and TRBJ2-7; D is unresolved. The CDR3 spans 13 residues. The germline CDR1 and CDR2 sequences are SNHLY and FYNNEI. Trimming removed 7 bases at V and 0 bases at J, with 10 bases between. CDR3 DNA sequence: TGTGCCAGCACCCTGGGCGGCTCCTACGAGCAGTACTTC. This encodes CASTLGGSYEQYF.

This clone was picked up a small number of times. The V call is TRBV18, the J call TRBJ2-7, with 12 bases fitting TRBD2. The CDR3 runs 19 residues. Germline V CDR1 and CDR2: KGHSH, LQKENI. With 2 bases clipped from V and 0 bases from J, the junction kept 11 bases outside the gene matches. CDR3 coding DNA: TGTGCCAGCTCACCAGGGCTCGGACTAGCGGGATTAAGCTCCTACGAGCAGTACTTC. This gives the protein CASSPGLGLAGLSSYEQYF.

V and J are TRBV7-6 and TRBJ1-4, with 7 bases matching TRBD1. Germline V gene sequence: CDR1 SGHVS, CDR2 FNYEAQ. The CDR3 has 18 amino acids. J gave up 8 bases and V 5 bases, and 20 bases lay outside the gene matches. CDR3 amino acids: CASSPTSGQRSEREKLFF. The CDR3 DNA reads TGTGCCAGCAGCCCAACCTCGGGACAGAGATCCGAGCGGGAAAAACTGTTTTTT.

V usage is TRBV11-2 and J usage is TRBJ1-1, with 9 bases identical to TRBD1. Germline V gene lookup returns CDR1 SGHAT and CDR2 FQNNGV. The junction had 5 bases not matched to a gene; V was cut back by 5 bases and J by 4 bases. CDR3 length equals 14 residues. This chain's CDR3 is CASSRRDRVTEAFF. The CDR3, as DNA: TGTGCCAGCAGCCGCCGGGACAGGGTCACTGAAGCTTTCTTT.

V usage is TRBV6-6 and J usage is TRBJ2-1; 9 bases are a match to TRBD2. There are 15 residues in the CDR3. CDR1 is MNHNY, CDR2 SVGAGI, per germline (reference sequence). The V segment lost 6 bases and the J segment 6 bases; nucleotides outside the gene matches: 9. The CDR3 here is CASSPGLAGRNEQFF. In nucleotides, the CDR3 is TGTGCCAGCAGCCCCGGGCTAGCGGGGCGCAATGAGCAGTTCTTC.